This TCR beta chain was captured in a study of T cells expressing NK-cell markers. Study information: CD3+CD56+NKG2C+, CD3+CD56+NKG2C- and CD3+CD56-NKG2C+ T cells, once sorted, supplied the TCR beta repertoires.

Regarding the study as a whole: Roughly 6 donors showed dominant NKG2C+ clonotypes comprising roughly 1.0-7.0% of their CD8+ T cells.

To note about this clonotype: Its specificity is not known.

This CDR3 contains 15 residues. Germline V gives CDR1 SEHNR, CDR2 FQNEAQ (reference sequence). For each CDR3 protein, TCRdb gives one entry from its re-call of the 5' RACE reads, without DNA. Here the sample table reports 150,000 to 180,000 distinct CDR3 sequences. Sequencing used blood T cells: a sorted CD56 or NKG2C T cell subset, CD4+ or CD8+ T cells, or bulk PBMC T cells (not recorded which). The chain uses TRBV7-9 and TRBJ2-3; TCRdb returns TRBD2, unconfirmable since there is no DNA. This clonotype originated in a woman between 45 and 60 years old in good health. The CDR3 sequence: CASSAASTSRDTQYF.